The 11 T cell receptor beta chains in this list originate from one sample, sequenced in a study of identical twins. TCRdb reprocessed the 5' RACE reads with MiXCR, giving one entry per CDR3 protein. The sample consists of approximately 630,000 distinct CDR3 sequences, under 8.5% of them appearing once. The sample was also linked to a second study, of yellow fever vaccine responses in identical twins.

Sequenced sample: PBMCs. All receptors derive from a woman aged 18-29 years in good health.

The rearrangement joins TRBV9 to TRBJ2-1; 8 nucleotides align to TRBD1. The CDR3 is 20 residues long. Germline V gene data show CDR1 as SGDLS and CDR2 as YYNGEE. Unmatched junction bases numbered 17, after V lost 3 bases and J lost 0 bases. CDR3 in amino acids: CASSEGTGPGAGLSYNEQFF. In DNA, the CDR3 is TGTGCCAGCAGCGAGGGGACAGGTCCTGGGGCGGGCCTCTCCTACAATGAGCAGTTCTTC.

This clonotype was observed at least ten times. This rearrangement joins TRBV4-2 to TRBJ2-3; D unclear. The CDR3 has 17 amino acids. Germline V gives CDR1 LGHNA, CDR2 YNFKEQ. Trimming took 1 base from V and 0 from J, leaving 14 bases between them. The CDR3 DNA is TGTGCCAGCAGCCAAGGTCTAACGGATACTAGCACAGATACGCAGTATTTT. The encoded protein is CASSQGLTDTSTDTQYF.

This clonotype was picked up a small number of times. The chain employs TRBV5-1 and TRBJ1-6, with 7 bases that match TRBD1. Trimming cost V 3 bases and J 7 bases; bases outside gene matches: 4. Germline values: CDR1 SGHRS, CDR2 YFSETQ. The CDR3 length is 14 residues. CDR3 in DNA: TGCGCCAGCAGCTCACAGACAGGGAATTCACCCCTCCACTTT. Protein: CASSSQTGNSPLHF.

This clonotype was detected a few times. The chain combines TRBV12-3 or TRBV12-4 with TRBJ2-2, with D perhaps matching TRBD2 (6 bases). The CDR3 totals 15 residues. The V gene lost 2 bases and the J gene lost 6 bases, with 13 bases spanning the gap. This CDR3 is CASSLFYGGPGELFF. The CDR3 DNA reads TGTGCCAGCAGTTTATTCTATGGAGGGCCCGGGGAGCTGTTTTTT.

This clonotype was seen at least ten times. The chain couples TRBV28 to TRBJ2-7, with 9 nucleotides matching TRBD1. Germline CDR1 MDHEN, CDR2 SYDVKM. This CDR3 is 17 amino acids long. V lost 1 base, J lost 0 bases, and 7 bases stayed unmatched. The CDR3 region is CASSLLGTGGISYEQYF. CDR3 DNA: TGTGCCAGCAGTTTATTGGGTACAGGGGGCATCTCCTACGAGCAGTACTTC.

This clonotype was seen a handful of times. J is TRBJ2-1 and V is TRBV21-1; the table assigns TRBD1, which was not confirmed against the DNA. TRBV21-1 is reported as a pseudogene. The CDR3 totals 14 residues. Written as DNA, the CDR3 is TGTGCCAGCAGCGGTCCCCCCTTAGACAATGAGCAGTTCTTC. Translation gives CASSGPPLDNEQFF.

The table lists this clonotype with a few counts. The rearrangement uses TRBV28 and TRBJ2-7; 8 nucleotides line up with TRBD1. Per germline, CDR1 MDHEN and CDR2 SYDVKM. This CDR3 is 14 amino acids long. Trimming removed 6 bases from V and 2 bases from J; junction bases left unmatched: 6. The CDR3: CASRQTGETYEQYF. As DNA, the CDR3 is TGTGCCAGCAGGCAGACAGGGGAAACCTACGAGCAGTACTTC.

The V gene is TRBV7-8, the J gene TRBJ2-1; 8 positions match TRBD1. The CDR3 is made up of 17 amino acids. The V segment lost 1 base and the J segment 2 bases; nucleotides outside the gene matches: 7. The germline gives CDR1 SGHVS, CDR2 FQNEAQ. Here the CDR3 reads CASSLGRGPLTYNEQFF. CDR3 coding DNA: TGTGCCAGCAGCTTAGGCAGGGGGCCCCTTACCTACAATGAGCAGTTCTTC.

This clonotype was counted only a few times. The genes are TRBV6-1 and TRBJ1-5; 9 bases match TRBD1. This CDR3 has 14 residues. CDR1 and CDR2 (germline): MNHNS, SASEGT. The V gene end was trimmed by 10 bases and the J gene end by 6 bases; junction bases not matched to a gene: 10. CDR3 in amino acids: CATAPGQGSQPQHF. The CDR3 DNA reads as TGTGCCACCGCGCCGGGACAGGGCTCTCAGCCCCAGCATTTT.

The genes are TRBV12-3 or TRBV12-4 and TRBJ2-4; 10 bases are shared with TRBD1. The junction had 16 bases not matched to a gene; V was cut back by 1 base and J by 1 base. There are 21 residues in the CDR3. The CDR3, as DNA: TGTGCCAGCAGTTTAGAGCCGGACAGGGGGGATGGAAGAGCGGCCAAAAACATTCAGTACTTC. Translated: CASSLEPDRGDGRAAKNIQYF.

The chain joins TRBV28 to TRBJ2-1; 7 nucleotides match TRBD2. The trim removed 6 bases at V and 0 bases at J, leaving 5 bases unmatched. The CDR3 sequence is 15 residues long. Germline V gene lookup returns CDR1 MDHEN and CDR2 SYDVKM. CDR3 DNA: TGTGCCAGCAGGCGCGGCGGGGGCTCCTACAATGAGCAGTTCTTC. Translation: CASRRGGGSYNEQFF.